The clone carrying this T cell receptor beta chain occurred a few times. Its cognate antigen is unknown. These data originate in a study of T cell clones after liver transplantation. About the study: Post-transplant blood was tracked for graft-donor-reactive T cell clones identified in a pre-transplant mixed lymphocyte reaction. Samples came pre-transplant, pre-randomization before withdrawal, and post-randomization after withdrawal ended.

Trimming removed 5 bases from V and 4 bases from J, with 16 bases in between. The germline V gene has CDR1 SGHDT and CDR2 YYEEEE. The CDR3 runs 15 residues. The assay was immunoSEQ multiplex PCR, and TCRdb's table has in-frame clones only and misses some. The sample contains around 9,700 clones, around 73% of which appear only once. Regarding the study as a whole: In 5 of 8 subjects, circulating graft-donor-reactive CD4 TCRbeta sequences fell significantly after transplant. Migration into the graft, not deletion, may explain lost graft donor-reactive T cells.

Material: CD8+ T cells from blood, obtained at the 22-month timepoint. This sequence originates from a human patient who received a liver transplant. Some T cells may be supplied by the graft donor. The chain uses TRBV5-6 and TRBJ1-5, with TRBD1 as a possible D gene (5 bases). CDR3 sequence: CASSSRLRTNQPQHF. In DNA form, the CDR3 reads TGTGCCAGCAGTTCCCGGTTGAGGACAAATCAGCCCCAGCATTTT.